The following is a T cell receptor (beta chain) sequence with its context. Antigen: not known. These data originate in a study of blood T cells in healthy people across ages. In the study overall: About one barcoded beta molecule per two T cells was the capture yield of template switching.

The germline gives CDR1 SGHRS, CDR2 YFSETQ. The CDR3 totals 17 residues. V gave up 1 base and J gave up 1 base, with 14 bases separating them. Primers used in a second PCR of roughly 7 to 12 cycles were a sample-barcoded 5' primer and a J-beta primer mix. TCRdb recomputed calls from the 5' RACE reads with MiXCR, one row per CDR3 protein. Here the sample spans about 1.8 million distinct CDR3 sequences, about 50% being singletons. Study findings and constraints: Naive CD4+ cells and diversity were both higher in long-lived donors than in aged donors.

This TCR was sampled from a woman between 40 and 55 years old in good health. The sample was blood. The rearrangement links TRBV5-1 to TRBJ2-2; D assignment may be TRBD1 or TRBD2 (6 bases each). This CDR3 is CASSLTGGAWNTGELFF. CDR3 nucleotides: TGCGCCAGCAGCTTGACCGGGGGCGCGTGGAACACCGGGGAGCTGTTTTTT.